This T cell receptor beta chain stems from a study of blood T cell repertoires in COVID-19. Study summary: Acute-phase and convalescent COVID-19 samples originated in the United States, Italy and Spain. Nucleic acid was either cDNA or gDNA, and it came from T cells, B-cell-depleted T cells, or PBMCs.

How the authors handled the data: Amplifying reference gene primers gave estimates of nucleated cell counts. Method: immunoSEQ multiplex PCR; TCRdb's copy keeps in-frame clones and lacks some. D and trimming come from the DNA, and the V and J calls and clone size come from that table. The profile shows some 86,000 clones, over 80% of them singletons. The clonotype was recovered from a woman aged 80 or over with active or convalescent COVID-19. The sample taken for sequencing was peripheral blood.

The CDR3 protein is CASILNYRGGEQYF. CDR3 coding DNA: TGTGCCAGCATCTTGAACTACAGGGGAGGCGAGCAGTACTTC. The gene calls are TRBV28 and TRBJ2-7; D may be TRBD1 (7 bases). Per germline, CDR1 MDHEN and CDR2 SYDVKM. V lost 7 bases and J lost 6, with 19 bases in between. The CDR3 is made up of 14 amino acids. Together with reference TRBV28 and TRBJ2-7, the CDR3 gives the full variable domain: DVKVTQSSRYLVKRTGEKVFLECVQDMDHENMFWYRQDPGLGLRLIYFSYDVKMKEKGDIPEGYSVSREKKERFSLILESASTNQTSMYLCASILNYRGGEQYFGPGTRLTVT.